A single sample is the source of the 27 T cell receptor beta chains below, sequenced in a study of blood T cells in healthy people across ages. Together with a sample-barcoded 5' primer, a J-beta primer mix was included in a second PCR lasting about 7 to 11 cycles. TCRdb analysed the 5' RACE reads with MiXCR anew, one entry per CDR3 protein. This sample has 650,000 to 700,000 distinct CDR3 sequences, with 52% found just once. Sequenced: blood. The receptors here all came from a woman older than 75 in good health.

This clonotype was detected only a few times. The gene calls are TRBV7-3 and TRBJ2-2; D is unclear. The CDR3 length is 13 residues. Germline assignment: CDR1 SGHTA and CDR2 FQGTGA. V was shortened by 1 base and J by 3 bases, with 3 bases between the two germline ends. CDR3 residues: CASSLIHTGELFF. CDR3 sequence (DNA): TGTGCCAGCAGCTTAATCCACACCGGGGAGCTGTTTTTT.

CDR3 in amino acids: CASSQGTSARGEQYF. For the CDR3, the DNA is TGTGCCAGCAGCCAAGGGACTAGCGCGCGTGGTGAGCAGTACTTC. The chain uses TRBV3-1 and TRBJ2-5; TRBD2 matches at 9 bases. The CDR3 runs 15 residues. The junction had 11 bases not matched to a gene; V was cut back by 1 base and J by 11 bases. Germline CDR1 reads LGHDT; CDR2 reads YNNKEL (reference sequence).

The chain recombines TRBV6-1 with TRBJ2-6; a weak D match, TRBD1 (6 bases). CDR1 is MNHNS and CDR2 is SASEGT in the germline V gene. CDR3 length: 16 residues. V lost 5 bases to trimming and J lost 1 base, with 12 bases between them. In DNA form, the CDR3 reads TGTGCCAGCAGTAGGGGGACGGCTTCTGGGGCCAACGTCCTGACTTTC. Encoded protein: CASSRGTASGANVLTF.

V gene TRBV7-2 combines with J gene TRBJ1-2; TRBD1 aligns across 7 bases. CDR3 length equals 14 residues. The V and J ends lost 3 bases and 6 bases, in that order; junction bases with no gene match: 7. Germline values: CDR1 SGHTA, CDR2 FQGNSA. The DNA of the CDR3 is TGTGCCAGCAGCTTGACAGGGAGGGCGGATGGCTACACCTTC. Protein sequence: CASSLTGRADGYTF.

This chain uses TRBV29-1 with TRBJ2-1, with 7 bases identical to TRBD1. V dropped 6 bases and J dropped 5; count of bases not matched to a gene: 13. The length of the CDR3 is 15 residues. The germline V gene has CDR1 SQVTM and CDR2 ANQGSEA. CDR3 nucleotide sequence: TGCAGCGTCCCAGGGGGAGACTATAGCCACAATGAGCAGTTCTTC. This gives the protein CSVPGGDYSHNEQFF.

Only one count was recorded for this clonotype. Germline is not matched at one junction end, which may reflect a read error. The chain couples TRBV5-1 to TRBJ1-1; D gene ambiguous. The CDR3 is made up of 13 amino acids. Germline V gene data show CDR1 as SGHRS and CDR2 as YFSETQ. The CDR3 DNA reads TGCGCCAGCAGCGTTACGACATTAACTGAAGCTTTCTTC. It yields the protein CASSVTTLTEAFF.

The chain couples TRBV7-2 to TRBJ2-7; possibly TRBD2 for D (5 bases). Germline V gives CDR1 SGHTA, CDR2 FQGNSA. CDR3 length: 14 amino acids. V was pared by 5 bases and J by 6 bases, with 17 bases between. CDR3 in amino acids: CASSLTPGRSEQYF. CDR3 DNA: TGTGCCAGCAGCCTTACGCCGGGAAGGAGCGAGCAGTACTTC.

This clonotype was recorded at least ten times. This chain links TRBV12-3 or TRBV12-4 with TRBJ2-1; TRBD2 agrees at 8 bases. The CDR3 spans 17 residues. J lost 4 bases, V lost 3 bases, and 11 bases had no gene match. The CDR3 reads CASSFLHGRAGYNEQFF. CDR3 sequence (DNA): TGTGCCAGCAGTTTTCTACACGGGAGGGCGGGATACAATGAGCAGTTCTTC.

This chain links TRBV7-9 with TRBJ1-1; 8 bases agree with TRBD1. After removal of 4 bases from V and 3 bases from J, the junction contained 10 bases not matched to a gene. The germline V gene encodes CDR1 SEHNR and CDR2 FQNEAQ (reference sequence). The CDR3 runs to 16 residues. The CDR3 sequence is CASSSPSGGGYTEAFF. As DNA, the CDR3 is TGTGCCAGCAGCTCACCCTCAGGGGGCGGGTACACTGAAGCTTTCTTT.

This clonotype was detected many times. A clone one base away is much larger, so this may be a read error. CDR3 DNA sequence: TGTGCCGCTCCAGAAGCAAATCAGCCCCAGCATTTT. Translated, it gives CAAPEANQPQHF. The chain couples TRBV24-1 to TRBJ1-5; D unresolved. CDR1 and CDR2 (germline): KGHDR, SFDVKD. V dropped 12 bases and J dropped 4 bases, with 12 bases sitting between them. The CDR3 extends over 12 amino acids.

The chain links TRBV29-1 to TRBJ2-4; TRBD1 is a possible D gene (6 bases). The DNA end favors TRBJ2-7, so the J call may be wrong. The length of the CDR3 is 14 residues. Germline values: CDR1 SQVTM, CDR2 ANQGSEA. This CDR3 reads CSVEDRGRSYEQYF. As DNA, the CDR3 is TGCAGCGTTGAAGACAGGGGCCGCTCCTACGAGCAGTACTTC.

Details on this clonotype: A much larger clone lies one base from this, so it may be a read error. The J gene is TRBJ2-4, the V gene TRBV5-5, with a tentative D call TRBD1 (5 bases). Germline assignment: CDR1 SGHKS and CDR2 YYEKEE (reference sequence). V lost 4 bases to trimming and J lost 8 bases, with 16 bases between them. The CDR3 is 14 residues long. CDR3 loop: CASSVGRTTDIQYF. Written as DNA, the CDR3 is TGTGCCAGCAGCGTGGGGCGGACCACGGACATTCAGTACTTC.

The chain combines TRBV20-1 with TRBJ2-7; the D gene is possibly TRBD2 (6 bases). The CDR3 contains 12 residues. Trimming took 5 bases from V and 6 from J, leaving 14 bases between them. The germline gives CDR1 DFQATT, CDR2 SNEGSKA (reference sequence). The CDR3 is CSAGVLAPEQYF. Here the CDR3 DNA reads TGCAGTGCTGGAGTACTAGCTCCCGAGCAGTACTTC.

This clonotype has more than one count but fewer than ten. The chain couples TRBV7-2 to TRBJ2-5, with 7 bases matching TRBD2. This CDR3 is 15 amino acids long. The junction had 13 bases not matched to a gene; V was cut back by 1 base and J by 11 bases. Germline CDR1 SGHTA, CDR2 FQGNSA. Written as DNA, the CDR3 is TGTGCCAGCAGCTTAGTTGGCGGGGAGCGGGGTGAGCAGTACTTC. Protein: CASSLVGGERGEQYF.

The chain links TRBV6-2 or TRBV6-3 to TRBJ2-5, with D possibly matching TRBD1 (6 bases). The J call may be incorrect, as the DNA end agrees better with TRBJ2-7. In germline, CDR1 is MNHEY, CDR2 SVGEGT. This CDR3 is 15 amino acids long. The CDR3 is CASRQQGFLFYEQYF. The CDR3 nucleotides read TGTGCCAGCAGACAACAGGGTTTCCTTTTCTACGAGCAGTACTTC.

In this sample, this clonotype turned up once. J is TRBJ2-7 and V is TRBV27; 12 nucleotides match TRBD1. The CDR3 runs 17 residues. Losses at the gene ends were 7 bases for V and 5 bases for J; bases not matched to a gene: 15. From germline, CDR1 is MNHEY and CDR2 SMNVEV (reference sequence). CDR3 coding DNA: TGTGCCAGCATAGAAAGGGGTCCCGGGACAGGGGGCGACGAGCAGTACTTC. Translation: CASIERGPGTGGDEQYF.

V and J are TRBV6-6 and TRBJ1-5; D call uncertain. The CDR3 extends over 13 amino acids. In germline, CDR1 is MNHNY, CDR2 SVGAGI (reference sequence). Trimming took 6 bases from V and 1 from J, leaving 7 bases between them. CDR3 nucleotides: TGTGCCAGCAGAAGTCAGAGCAATCAGCCCCAGCATTTT. As protein: CASRSQSNQPQHF.

As regards this clonotype: Possible read error: a much larger clone is one base away. This chain's CDR3 is CASTVRSSYNEQYF. Written as DNA, the CDR3 is TGTGCCAGCACCGTGAGGAGCTCCTACAATGAGCAGTACTTC. The rearrangement links TRBV2 to TRBJ2-1; D is undetermined. The tail of the sequence fits TRBJ2-7 better, so the J call may be wrong. This CDR3 is 14 amino acids long. In germline, CDR1 is SNHLY, CDR2 FYNNEI.

The rearrangement joins TRBV6-6 to TRBJ1-5; TRBD1 agrees at 7 bases. Germline values: CDR1 MNHNY, CDR2 SVGAGI (reference sequence). With 5 bases clipped from V and 2 bases from J, the junction kept 6 bases outside the gene matches. The CDR3 covers 15 residues. This chain's CDR3 is CASSPGQAGNQPQHF. The CDR3, as DNA: TGTGCCAGCAGTCCTGGACAGGCGGGCAATCAGCCCCAGCATTTT.

This chain joins TRBV20-1 and TRBJ1-3, with TRBD1 as a possible D gene (6 bases). Trimming pared 5 bases from V and 11 bases from J, leaving 22 bases between. CDR1 is DFQATT and CDR2 is SNEGSKA in the germline V gene (reference sequence). CDR3 length: 14 residues. Here the CDR3 DNA reads TGCAGTGCTCTGAGACAGGAGGGGGGTGACGCCATATATTTT. It codes for CSALRQEGGDAIYF.

This sequence joins TRBV5-1 and TRBJ2-7, with 8 bases fitting TRBD2. There are 16 residues in the CDR3. Germline V CDR1 and CDR2: SGHRS, YFSETQ. After removal of 1 base from V and 3 bases from J, the junction contained 9 bases not matched to a gene. CDR3 region: CASSLSTSGWSYEQYF. CDR3 nucleotides: TGCGCCAGCAGCTTGTCAACTAGCGGATGGAGCTACGAGCAGTACTTC.

Concerning this clonotype: A clone one base away is much larger, so this may be a read error. The CDR3 DNA reads as TGTGCCAGCAGTGCCGCTAGCGGGGAGGCTTTCAGTGAGCAGTTCTTC. As protein: CASSAASGEAFSEQFF. The rearrangement uses TRBV12-3 or TRBV12-4 and TRBJ2-1; 9 nucleotides line up with TRBD2. This CDR3 region has 16 residues. With V trimmed by 5 bases and J by 9 bases, 14 bases remained unmatched.

This clonotype was counted a few times. One junction end does not reproduce the germline sequence, and a read error may be involved. The chain joins TRBV5-1 to TRBJ2-2; TRBD2 is a possible D gene (5 bases). Germline V gives CDR1 SGHRS, CDR2 YFSETQ. The CDR3 consists of 15 residues. The CDR3 reads CANSGRAENTGELFF. As DNA, the CDR3 is TGCGCCAACAGCGGCCGGGCTGAGAACACCGGGGAGCTGTTTTTT.

Points on this clonotype: A much larger clone lies one base from this, so it may be a read error. The rearrangement uses TRBV5-1 and TRBJ1-1; 7 bases fit TRBD1. CDR1 and CDR2 (germline): SGHRS, YFSETQ. CDR3 length equals 16 residues. The CDR3 coding sequence is TGCGCCAGCAGCCGGAATCGACAGGGACTAAACATTGAAGCTTTCTTT. Translated, it gives CASSRNRQGLNIEAFF.

The rearrangement uses TRBV11-3 and TRBJ2-5; D gene uncertain. V shed 1 base and J shed 0 bases, with 9 bases lying between them. Germline-derived CDR1 and CDR2 are SGHNT and YENEEA. The CDR3 is 15 residues long. DNA of the CDR3: TGTGCCAGCAGCTTAGGGAACGGCTACCAAGAGACCCAGTACTTC. The encoded protein is CASSLGNGYQETQYF.

In this sample, this clonotype turned up many times. This chain uses TRBV5-8 with TRBJ2-7; no firm D call. Germline CDR1 SGHTS, CDR2 YDEGEE. The CDR3 length is 13 residues. V was cut by 4 bases and J by 3 bases, with 11 bases left in between. The CDR3 DNA reads as TGTGCCAGCAGCCACGAACAAGGCTACGAGCAGTACTTC. Its protein product is CASSHEQGYEQYF.

A few counts support this clonotype. The chain employs TRBV28 and TRBJ2-7, with D perhaps given as TRBD1 or TRBD2 (5 bases each). The CDR3 sequence is 16 residues long. CDR1 MDHEN and CDR2 SYDVKM come from the germline V gene. Between the trimmed V and J ends, which lost 6 bases and 7 bases, there was a span of 25 bases. CDR3 residues: CASSRRDLGPYNEQYF. For the CDR3, the DNA is TGTGCCAGCAGCAGGCGCGACCTGGGACCTTACAATGAGCAGTACTTC.